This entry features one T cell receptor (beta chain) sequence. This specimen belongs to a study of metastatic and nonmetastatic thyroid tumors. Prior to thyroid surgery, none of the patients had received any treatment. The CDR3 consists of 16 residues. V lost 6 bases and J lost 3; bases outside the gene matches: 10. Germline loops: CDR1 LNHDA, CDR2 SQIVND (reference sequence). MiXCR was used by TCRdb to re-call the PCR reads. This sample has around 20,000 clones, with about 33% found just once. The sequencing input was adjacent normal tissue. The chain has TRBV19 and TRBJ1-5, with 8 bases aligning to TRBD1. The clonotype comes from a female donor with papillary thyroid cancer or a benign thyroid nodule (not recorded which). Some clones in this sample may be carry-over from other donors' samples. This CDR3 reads CASRQGEGRVNQPQHF. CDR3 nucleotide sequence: TGTGCCAGTAGACAGGGGGAGGGGCGAGTCAATCAGCCCCAGCATTTT.